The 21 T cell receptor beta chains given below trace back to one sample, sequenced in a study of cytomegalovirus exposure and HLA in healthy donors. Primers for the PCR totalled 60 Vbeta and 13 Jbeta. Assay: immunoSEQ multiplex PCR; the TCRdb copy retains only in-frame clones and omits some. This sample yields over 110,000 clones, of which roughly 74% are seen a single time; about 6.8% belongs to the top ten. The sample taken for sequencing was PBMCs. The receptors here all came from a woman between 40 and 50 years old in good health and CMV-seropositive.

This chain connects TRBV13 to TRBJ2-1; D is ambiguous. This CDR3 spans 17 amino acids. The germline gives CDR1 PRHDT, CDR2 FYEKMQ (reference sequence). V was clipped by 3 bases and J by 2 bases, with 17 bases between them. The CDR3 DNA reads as TGTGCCAGCAGCTTTGAGCGTCAGCCTCTTCCCTACAATGAGCAGTTCTTC. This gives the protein CASSFERQPLPYNEQFF.

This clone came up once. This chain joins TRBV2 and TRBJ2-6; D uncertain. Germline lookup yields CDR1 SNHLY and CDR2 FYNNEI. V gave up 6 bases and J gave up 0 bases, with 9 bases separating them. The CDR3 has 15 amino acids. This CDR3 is CASRLKPSGANVLTF. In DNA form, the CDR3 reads TGTGCCAGCAGACTAAAACCCTCTGGGGCCAACGTCCTGACTTTC.

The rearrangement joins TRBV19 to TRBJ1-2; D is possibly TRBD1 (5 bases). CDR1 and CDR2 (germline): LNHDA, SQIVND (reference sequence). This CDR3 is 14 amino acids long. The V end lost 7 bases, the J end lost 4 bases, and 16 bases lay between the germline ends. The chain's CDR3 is CASTPGGQSYGYTF. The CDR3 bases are TGTGCCAGTACCCCCGGGGGTCAGTCCTATGGCTACACCTTC.

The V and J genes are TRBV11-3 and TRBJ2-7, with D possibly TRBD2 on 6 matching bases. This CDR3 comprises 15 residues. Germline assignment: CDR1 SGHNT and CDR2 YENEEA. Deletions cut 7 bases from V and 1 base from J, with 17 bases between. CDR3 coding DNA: TGTGCCAGCACCCTAACGGCAGGGACTTCCTACGAGCAGTACTTC. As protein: CASTLTAGTSYEQYF.

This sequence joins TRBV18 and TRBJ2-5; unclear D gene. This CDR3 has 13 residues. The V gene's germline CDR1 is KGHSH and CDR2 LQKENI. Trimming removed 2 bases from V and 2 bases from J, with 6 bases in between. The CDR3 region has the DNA TGTGCCAGCTCACCAAGACAACAAGAGACCCAGTACTTC. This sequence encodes CASSPRQQETQYF.

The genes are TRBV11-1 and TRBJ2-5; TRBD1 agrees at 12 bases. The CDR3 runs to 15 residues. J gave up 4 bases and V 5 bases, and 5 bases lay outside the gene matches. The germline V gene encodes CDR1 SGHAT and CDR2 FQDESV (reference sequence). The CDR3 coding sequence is TGTGCCAGCAGCACCGGGACAGGGGGCGGAGAGACCCAGTACTTC. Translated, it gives CASSTGTGGGETQYF.

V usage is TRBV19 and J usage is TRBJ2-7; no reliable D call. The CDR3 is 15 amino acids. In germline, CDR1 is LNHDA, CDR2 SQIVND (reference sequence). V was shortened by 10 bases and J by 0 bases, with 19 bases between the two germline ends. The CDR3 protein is CATSGIGSGSYEQYF. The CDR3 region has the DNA TGTGCCACTTCAGGAATCGGTAGTGGCTCCTACGAGCAGTACTTC.

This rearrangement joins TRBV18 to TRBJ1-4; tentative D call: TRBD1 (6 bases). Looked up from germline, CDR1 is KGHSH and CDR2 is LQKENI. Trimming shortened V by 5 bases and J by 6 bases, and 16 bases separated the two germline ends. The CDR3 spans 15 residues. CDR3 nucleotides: TGTGCCAGCTCATTTCAGGGGCTCTGGGATGAAAAACTGTTTTTT. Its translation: CASSFQGLWDEKLFF.

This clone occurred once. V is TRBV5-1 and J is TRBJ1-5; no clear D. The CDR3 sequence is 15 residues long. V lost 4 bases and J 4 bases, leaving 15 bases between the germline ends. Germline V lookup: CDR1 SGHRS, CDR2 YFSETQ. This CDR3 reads CASSLSPGLNQPQHF. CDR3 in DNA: TGCGCCAGCAGCCTTAGTCCGGGTCTAAATCAGCCCCAGCATTTT.

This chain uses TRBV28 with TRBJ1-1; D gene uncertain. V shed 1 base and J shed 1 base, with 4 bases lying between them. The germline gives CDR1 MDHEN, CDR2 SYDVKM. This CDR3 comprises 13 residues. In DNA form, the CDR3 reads TGTGCCAGCAGTTTATCGAGGAACACTGAAGCTTTCTTT. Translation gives CASSLSRNTEAFF. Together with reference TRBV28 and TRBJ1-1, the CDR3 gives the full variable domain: DVKVTQSSRYLVKRTGEKVFLECVQDMDHENMFWYRQDPGLGLRLIYFSYDVKMKEKGDIPEGYSVSREKKERFSLILESASTNQTSMYLCASSLSRNTEAFFGQGTRLTVV.

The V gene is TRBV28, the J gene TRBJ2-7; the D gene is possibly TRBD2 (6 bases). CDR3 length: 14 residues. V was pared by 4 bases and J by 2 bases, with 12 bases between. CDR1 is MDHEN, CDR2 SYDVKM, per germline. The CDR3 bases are TGTGCCAGCAGTTGGAGCGGGTCCACCTACGAGCAGTACTTC. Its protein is CASSWSGSTYEQYF.

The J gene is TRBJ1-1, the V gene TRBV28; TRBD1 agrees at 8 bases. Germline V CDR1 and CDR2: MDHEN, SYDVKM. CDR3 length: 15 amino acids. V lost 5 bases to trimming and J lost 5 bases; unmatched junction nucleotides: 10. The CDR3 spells CASSPRTGRWTEAFF. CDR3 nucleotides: TGTGCCAGCAGTCCCCGGACAGGGAGGTGGACTGAAGCTTTCTTT.

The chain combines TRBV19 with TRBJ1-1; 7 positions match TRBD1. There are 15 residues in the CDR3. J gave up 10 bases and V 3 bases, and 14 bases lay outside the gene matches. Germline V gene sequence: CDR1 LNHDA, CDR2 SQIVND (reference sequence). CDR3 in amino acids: CASSILEQGPHGAFF. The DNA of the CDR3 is TGTGCCAGTAGTATTTTAGAACAGGGGCCTCACGGAGCTTTCTTT.

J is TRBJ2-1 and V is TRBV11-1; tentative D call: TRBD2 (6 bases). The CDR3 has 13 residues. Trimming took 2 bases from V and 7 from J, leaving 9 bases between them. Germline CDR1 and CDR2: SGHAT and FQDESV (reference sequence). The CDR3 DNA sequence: TGTGCCAGCAGCTTAACGGGAGTGAATGAGCAGTTCTTC. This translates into CASSLTGVNEQFF.

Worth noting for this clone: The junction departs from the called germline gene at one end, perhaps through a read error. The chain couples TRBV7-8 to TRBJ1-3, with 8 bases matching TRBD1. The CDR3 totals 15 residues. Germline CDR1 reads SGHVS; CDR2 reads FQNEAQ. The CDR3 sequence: CASSFNRGIGSTIYF. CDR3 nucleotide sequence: TGTGCCAGCAGCTTCAACAGGGGGATTGGAAGCACCATATATTTT.

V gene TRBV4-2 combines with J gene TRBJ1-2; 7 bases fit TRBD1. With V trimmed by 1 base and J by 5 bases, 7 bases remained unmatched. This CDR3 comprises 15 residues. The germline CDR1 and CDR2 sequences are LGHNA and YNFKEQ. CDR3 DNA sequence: TGTGCCAGCAGCCAAGGGAGGGACAGCATATATGGCTACACCTTC. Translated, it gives CASSQGRDSIYGYTF.

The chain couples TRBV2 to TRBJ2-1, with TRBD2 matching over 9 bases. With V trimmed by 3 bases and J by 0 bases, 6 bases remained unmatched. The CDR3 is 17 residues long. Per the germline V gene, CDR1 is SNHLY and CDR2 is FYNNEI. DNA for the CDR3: TGTGCCAGCAGTGAGGCTCGCGGGAGGGGCTCCTACAATGAGCAGTTCTTC. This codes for CASSEARGRGSYNEQFF.

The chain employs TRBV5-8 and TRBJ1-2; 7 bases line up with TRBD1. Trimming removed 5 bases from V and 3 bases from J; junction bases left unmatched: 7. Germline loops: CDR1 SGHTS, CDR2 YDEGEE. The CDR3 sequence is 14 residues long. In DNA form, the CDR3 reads TGTGCCAGCAGGCAAAATGACAGGGACTATGGCTACACCTTC. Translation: CASRQNDRDYGYTF.

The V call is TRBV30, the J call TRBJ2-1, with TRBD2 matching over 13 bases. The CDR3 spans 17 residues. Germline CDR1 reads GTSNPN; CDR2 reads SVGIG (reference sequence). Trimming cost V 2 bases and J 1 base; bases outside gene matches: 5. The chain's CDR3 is CAWSRTSGSVSYNEQFF. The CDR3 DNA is TGTGCCTGGAGTAGGACTAGCGGGAGTGTGTCCTACAATGAGCAGTTCTTC.

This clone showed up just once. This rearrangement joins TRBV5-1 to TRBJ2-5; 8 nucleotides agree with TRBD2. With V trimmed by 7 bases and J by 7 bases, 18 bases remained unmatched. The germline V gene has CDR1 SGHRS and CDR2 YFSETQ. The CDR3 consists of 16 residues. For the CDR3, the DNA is TGCGCCAGCGGGGATCGGCTAGCGGGCGACATAGGGACCCAGTACTTC. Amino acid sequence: CASGDRLAGDIGTQYF.

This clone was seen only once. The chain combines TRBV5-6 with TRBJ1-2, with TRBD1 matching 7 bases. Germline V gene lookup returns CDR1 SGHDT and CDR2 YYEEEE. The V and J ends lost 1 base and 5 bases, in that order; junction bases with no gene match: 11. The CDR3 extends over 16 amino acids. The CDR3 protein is CASSLLSSRGSYGYTF. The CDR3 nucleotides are TGTGCCAGCAGCTTGTTGAGTAGCAGGGGGAGTTATGGCTACACCTTC.